This TCR beta chain was recovered during a study of cytomegalovirus exposure and HLA in healthy donors. Study at large: A subsequent analysis stated that the roughly 130 validation repertoires were run on the same platform as the 550 to 750 first-cohort repertoires.

TCRdb keeps only in-frame clones here, not all; method: immunoSEQ multiplex PCR. The sample lists 150,000 to 200,000 clones, about 90% seen once, with roughly 3% in the top ten. As concerns this clone: Its antigen is as yet unknown. Its ends do not fully match the called genes, so a read error is possible.

Broader study findings: High sensitivity and specificity were reportedly achieved when the classifier diagnosed cytomegalovirus status. In vitro checks showed that a few CMV-associated chains really do target CMV antigens. For most TCR sequences rarity was the rule, although some public TCRs occurred in many donors.

Material: PBMCs. The sequence came from a woman between 18 and 30 years old in good health and CMV-seropositive.

CDR3 region: CVSSDPDSPLHF. DNA of the CDR3: TGTGTCAGCAGTGATCCGGATTCACCCCTCCACTTT. The chain uses TRBV6-4 and TRBJ1-6, with D uncertain. CDR3 length: 12 amino acids. Germline V gene lookup returns CDR1 MRHNA and CDR2 SNTAGT.